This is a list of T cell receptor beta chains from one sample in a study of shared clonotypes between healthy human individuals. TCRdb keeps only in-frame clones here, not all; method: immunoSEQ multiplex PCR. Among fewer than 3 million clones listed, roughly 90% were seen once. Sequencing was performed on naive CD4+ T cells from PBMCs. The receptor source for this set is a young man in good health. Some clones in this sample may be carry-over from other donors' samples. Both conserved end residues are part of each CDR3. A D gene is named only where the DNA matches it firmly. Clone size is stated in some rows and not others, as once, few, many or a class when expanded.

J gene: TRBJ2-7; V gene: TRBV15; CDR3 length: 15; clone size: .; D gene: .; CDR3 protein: CATSRGLAPGHEQYF; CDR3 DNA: TGTGCCACCAGCAGGGGGCTAGCCCCAGGCCACGAGCAGTACTTC
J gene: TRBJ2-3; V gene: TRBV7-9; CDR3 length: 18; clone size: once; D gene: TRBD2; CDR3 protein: CASSPPGGTSGKLDTQYF; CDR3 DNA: TGTGCCAGCAGCCCCCCGGGTGGGACTAGCGGGAAACTTGATACGCAGTATTTT
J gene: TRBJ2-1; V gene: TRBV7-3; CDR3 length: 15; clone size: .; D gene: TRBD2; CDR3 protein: CASSLGLAGGGEQFF; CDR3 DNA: TGTGCCAGCAGCTTAGGACTAGCGGGAGGTGGTGAGCAGTTCTTC
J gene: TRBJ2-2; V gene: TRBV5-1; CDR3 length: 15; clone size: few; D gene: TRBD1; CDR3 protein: CASSFSGQGTGELFF; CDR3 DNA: TGCGCCAGCAGCTTTTCGGGACAGGGGACCGGGGAGCTGTTTTTT
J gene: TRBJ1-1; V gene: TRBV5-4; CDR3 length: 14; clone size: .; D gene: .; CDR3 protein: CASSLGSKTFEAFF; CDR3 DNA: TGTGCCAGCAGCTTGGGCAGCAAGACTTTTGAAGCTTTCTTT
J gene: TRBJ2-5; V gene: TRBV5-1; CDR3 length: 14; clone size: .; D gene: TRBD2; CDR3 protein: CASRSPQAGGTQYF; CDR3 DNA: TGCGCCAGCAGGAGCCCCCAGGCGGGGGGGACCCAGTACTTC
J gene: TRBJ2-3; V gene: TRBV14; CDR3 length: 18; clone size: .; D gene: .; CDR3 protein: CASSQGEVNRRVPDTQYF; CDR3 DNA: TGTGCCAGCAGCCAGGGAGAGGTCAACCGGAGGGTCCCAGATACGCAGTATTTT
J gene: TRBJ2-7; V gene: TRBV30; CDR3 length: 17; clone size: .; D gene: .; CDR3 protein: CAWSVYYGPTSSYEQYF; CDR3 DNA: TGTGCCTGGAGTGTATATTATGGGCCGACGAGCTCCTACGAGCAGTACTTC
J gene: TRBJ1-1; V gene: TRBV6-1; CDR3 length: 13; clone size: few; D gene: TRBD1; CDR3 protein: CAGTTGEDTEAFF; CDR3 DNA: TGTGCCGGCACTACAGGGGAGGACACTGAAGCTTTCTTT
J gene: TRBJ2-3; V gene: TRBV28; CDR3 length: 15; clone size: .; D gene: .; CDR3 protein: CASSSESGLILIQYF; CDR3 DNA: TGTGCCAGCAGTTCCGAGAGCGGGTTAATCCTCATACAGTATTTT
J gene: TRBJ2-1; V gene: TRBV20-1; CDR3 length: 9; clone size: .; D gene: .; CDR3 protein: CSVENEQFF; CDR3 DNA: TGCAGTGTGGAGAATGAGCAGTTCTTC
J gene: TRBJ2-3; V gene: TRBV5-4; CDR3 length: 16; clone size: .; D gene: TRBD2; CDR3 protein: CASSGSTAGGTDTQYF; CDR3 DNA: TGTGCCAGCAGCGGAAGTACAGCGGGAGGCACAGATACGCAGTATTTT
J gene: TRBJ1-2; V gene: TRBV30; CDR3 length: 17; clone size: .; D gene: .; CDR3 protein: CAWSPLRQGISHYGYTF; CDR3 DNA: TGTGCCTGGAGTCCCTTACGGCAGGGAATCAGTCACTATGGCTACACCTTC
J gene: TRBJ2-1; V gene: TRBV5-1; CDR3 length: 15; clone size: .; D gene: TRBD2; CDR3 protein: CASSPTSGSWNEQFF; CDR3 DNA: TGCGCCAGCAGTCCTACTAGCGGGAGTTGGAATGAGCAGTTCTTC
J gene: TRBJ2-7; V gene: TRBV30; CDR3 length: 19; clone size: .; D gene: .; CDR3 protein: CAWSVPLGTTGAWGDEQYF; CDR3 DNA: TGTGCCTGGAGTGTCCCGTTGGGAACAACAGGGGCTTGGGGGGACGAGCAGTACTTC
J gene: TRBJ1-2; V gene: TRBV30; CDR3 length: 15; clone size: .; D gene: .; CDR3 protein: CAWSIGSGPNYGYTF; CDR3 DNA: TGTGCCTGGAGTATCGGGTCAGGTCCCAACTATGGCTACACCTTC
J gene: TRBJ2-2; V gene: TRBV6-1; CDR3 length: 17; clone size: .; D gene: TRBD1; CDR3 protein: CASSEVVQGARTGELFF; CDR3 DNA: TGTGCCAGCAGTGAGGTCGTCCAGGGGGCCCGGACCGGGGAGCTGTTTTTT
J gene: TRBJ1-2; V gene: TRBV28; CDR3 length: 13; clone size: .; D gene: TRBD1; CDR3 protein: CASSPTGTYGYTF; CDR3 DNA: TGTGCCAGCAGCCCGACAGGGACCTATGGCTACACCTTC
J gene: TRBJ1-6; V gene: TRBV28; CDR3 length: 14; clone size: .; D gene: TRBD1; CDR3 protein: CASSSRDSYSPLHF; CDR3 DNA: TGTGCCAGCAGTTCACGGGACAGTTATTCACCCCTCCACTTT
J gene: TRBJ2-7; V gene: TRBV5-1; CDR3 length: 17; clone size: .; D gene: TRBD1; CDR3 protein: CASSLDIPLTGYYEQYF; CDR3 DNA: TGCGCCAGCAGCTTGGACATCCCCTTGACAGGGTACTACGAGCAGTACTTC
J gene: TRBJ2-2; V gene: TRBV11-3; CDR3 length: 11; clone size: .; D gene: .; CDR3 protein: CASSFDGELFF; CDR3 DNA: TGTGCCAGCAGCTTCGACGGGGAGCTGTTTTTT
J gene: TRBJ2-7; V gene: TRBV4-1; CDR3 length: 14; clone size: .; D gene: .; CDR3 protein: CASSTGRGEYEQYF; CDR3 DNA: TGCGCCAGCTCTACGGGCCGGGGAGAGTACGAGCAGTACTTC
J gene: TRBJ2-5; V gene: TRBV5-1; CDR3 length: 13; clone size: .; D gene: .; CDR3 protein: CASSLPAGETQYF; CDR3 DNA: TGCGCCAGCAGCTTGCCGGCTGGCGAGACCCAGTACTTC
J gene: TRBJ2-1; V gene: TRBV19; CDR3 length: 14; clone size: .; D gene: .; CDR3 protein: CASSIDRSYNEQFF; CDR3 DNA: TGTGCCAGTAGTATAGACCGGTCCTACAATGAGCAGTTCTTC
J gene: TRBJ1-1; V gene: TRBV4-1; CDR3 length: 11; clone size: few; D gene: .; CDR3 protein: CASMWEAQAFF; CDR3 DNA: TGCGCCAGCATGTGGGAGGCTCAAGCTTTCTTT
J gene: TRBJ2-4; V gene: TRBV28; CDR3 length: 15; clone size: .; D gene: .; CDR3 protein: CASSFPPLYPDIQYF; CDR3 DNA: TGTGCCAGCAGTTTCCCCCCGTTATACCCCGACATTCAGTACTTC
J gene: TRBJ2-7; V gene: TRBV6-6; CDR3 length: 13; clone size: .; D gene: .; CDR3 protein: CASSYPPPTEQYF; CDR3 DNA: TGTGCCAGCAGTTATCCCCCCCCTACCGAGCAGTACTTC
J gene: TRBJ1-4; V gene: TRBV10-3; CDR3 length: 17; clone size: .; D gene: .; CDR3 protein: CATSGTEGDTTNEKLFF; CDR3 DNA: TGTGCCACCAGTGGCACAGAAGGCGATACAACTAATGAAAAACTGTTTTTT
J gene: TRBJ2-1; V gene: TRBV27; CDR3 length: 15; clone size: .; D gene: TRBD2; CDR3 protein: CASRLGLADSGEQFF; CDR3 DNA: TGTGCCAGCAGGTTGGGACTAGCGGATTCGGGTGAGCAGTTCTTC
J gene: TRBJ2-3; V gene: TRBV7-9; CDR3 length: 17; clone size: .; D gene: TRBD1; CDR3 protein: CASSLVSRTGGIDTQYF; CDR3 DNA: TGTGCCAGCAGCTTGGTTTCGAGGACAGGGGGCATTGATACGCAGTATTTT
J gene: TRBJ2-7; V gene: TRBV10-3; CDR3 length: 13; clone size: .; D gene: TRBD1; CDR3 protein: CAIRQGGEYEQYF; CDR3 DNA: TGTGCCATCAGACAGGGGGGCGAGTACGAGCAGTACTTC
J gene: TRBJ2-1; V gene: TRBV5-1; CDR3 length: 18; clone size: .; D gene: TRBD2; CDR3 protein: CASSLPGLAGGGYNEQFF; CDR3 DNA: TGCGCCAGCAGCTTGCCGGGACTAGCGGGAGGGGGCTACAATGAGCAGTTCTTC
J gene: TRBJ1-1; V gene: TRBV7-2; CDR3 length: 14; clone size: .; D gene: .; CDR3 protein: CASSLMKGHTEAFF; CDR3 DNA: TGTGCCAGCAGCTTAATGAAGGGGCACACTGAAGCTTTCTTT
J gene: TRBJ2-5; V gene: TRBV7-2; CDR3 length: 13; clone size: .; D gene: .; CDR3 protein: CASSSLRQETQYF; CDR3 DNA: TGTGCCAGCAGCTCCCTCCGACAAGAGACCCAGTACTTC
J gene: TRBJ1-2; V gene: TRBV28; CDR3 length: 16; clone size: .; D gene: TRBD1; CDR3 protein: CASRGTGVTLNYGYTF; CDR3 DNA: TGTGCCAGCAGAGGGACAGGGGTGACCCTTAACTATGGCTACACCTTC
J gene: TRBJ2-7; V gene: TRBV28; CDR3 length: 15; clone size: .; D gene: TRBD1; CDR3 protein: CASTRGTGGAYEQYF; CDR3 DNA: TGTGCCAGCACGCGGGGGACAGGGGGAGCCTACGAGCAGTACTTC
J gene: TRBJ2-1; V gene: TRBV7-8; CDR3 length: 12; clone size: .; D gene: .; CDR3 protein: CASSLLVGEQFF; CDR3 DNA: TGTGCCAGCAGCCTTCTTGTGGGTGAGCAGTTCTTC
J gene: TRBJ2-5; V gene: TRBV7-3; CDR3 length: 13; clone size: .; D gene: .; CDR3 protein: CASSPPGVETQYF; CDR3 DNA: TGTGCCAGCAGCCCGCCGGGTGTCGAGACCCAGTACTTC
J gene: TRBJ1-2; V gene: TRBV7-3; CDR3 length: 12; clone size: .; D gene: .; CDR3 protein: CASSPHGGGYTF; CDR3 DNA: TGTGCCAGCAGCCCGCACGGCGGGGGCTACACCTTC
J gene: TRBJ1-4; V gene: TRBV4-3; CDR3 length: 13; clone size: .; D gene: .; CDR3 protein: CASSQDWTYELFF; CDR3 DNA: TGCGCCAGCAGCCAAGATTGGACGTACGAACTGTTTTTT
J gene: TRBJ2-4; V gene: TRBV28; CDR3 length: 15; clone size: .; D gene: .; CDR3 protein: CASSLRWSGVNIQYF; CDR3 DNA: TGTGCCAGCAGTTTACGGTGGAGTGGGGTAAACATTCAGTACTTC
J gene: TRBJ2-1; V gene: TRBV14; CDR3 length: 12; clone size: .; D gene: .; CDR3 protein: CASSQVAYRQFF; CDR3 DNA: TGTGCCAGCAGCCAAGTAGCATACAGGCAGTTCTTC
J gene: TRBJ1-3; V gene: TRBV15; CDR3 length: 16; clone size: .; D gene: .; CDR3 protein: CATSRARGMAGNTIYF; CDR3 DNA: TGTGCCACCAGCAGAGCCAGGGGAATGGCTGGAAACACCATATATTTT
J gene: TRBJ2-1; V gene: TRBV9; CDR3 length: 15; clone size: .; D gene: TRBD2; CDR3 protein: CASSPRPAGGNEQFF; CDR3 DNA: TGTGCCAGCAGCCCCAGACCAGCGGGAGGAAATGAGCAGTTCTTC
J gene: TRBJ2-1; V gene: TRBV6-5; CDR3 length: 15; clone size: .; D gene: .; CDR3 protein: CASTWTASSYNEQFF; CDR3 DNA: TGTGCCAGCACGTGGACGGCGAGCTCCTACAATGAGCAGTTCTTC